This T cell receptor (beta chain) was sequenced for a study of T cell responses to AZD1222 COVID-19 vaccine. Study outcomes and limitations: Mostly white British, mostly female donors; authors suggested clonal diversity may be underestimated. A reported finding is that nearly half of spike-specific TCRs target unmutated variant regions.

This clone appeared a few times. What it recognizes is unknown. V lost 5 bases, J lost 5 bases, and 15 bases lay in between. Per the germline V gene, CDR1 is MNHEY and CDR2 is SVGAGI. The CDR3 runs 15 residues. Clones were sequenced by immunoSEQ multiplex PCR, and TCRdb holds only the in-frame ones, with some missing. The table lists around 80,000 clones, 70% to 90% of them singletons, with about 10% in the top ten. This clonotype was sampled from an adult who received the AZD1222 COVID-19 vaccine. The starting material was peripheral blood, obtained 28 days after the second AZD1222 dose. The chain uses TRBV6-5 and TRBJ1-4; weak D call: TRBD1 (6 bases). For the CDR3, the DNA is TGTGCCAGCAGTCTACGAGACAGGCTCAATGAAAAACTGTTTTTT. Translating it yields CASSLRDRLNEKLFF.